These 23 T cell receptor beta chains came from one sample sequenced in a study of beta chain features in type 1 diabetes. The investigators reverse transcribed all of the isolated RNA, so they sequenced expressed TCRB transcripts. Produced via immunoSEQ multiplex PCR; TCRdb's table is partial and in-frame only. The table lists about 220,000 clones, approximately 10% of them singletons. The sample consisted of central memory CD4+ T cells from blood. These receptors all stem from a man aged 18 to 35 in good health.

This chain connects TRBV6-1 to TRBJ1-3; the match to TRBD1 covers 8 bases. Germline CDR1 MNHNS, CDR2 SASEGT. The CDR3 contains 13 residues. Trimming removed 11 bases from V and 0 bases from J; junction bases left unmatched: 3. The chain's CDR3 is CAGGTGSGNTIYF. The CDR3 coding sequence is TGTGCCGGGGGGACAGGCTCTGGAAACACCATATATTTT.

This chain joins TRBV9 and TRBJ2-1; no firm D call. This CDR3 contains 15 residues. CDR1 and CDR2 from the germline V gene are SGDLS and YYNGEE. The ends were cut back, 1 base at V and 5 bases at J, with 13 bases in the middle. DNA for the CDR3: TGTGCCAGCAGCGTATTAGGGCAACCTAACAATGAGCAGTTCTTC. Residues: CASSVLGQPNNEQFF.

V and J are TRBV10-3 and TRBJ2-1, with D possibly being TRBD1 (6 bases). This CDR3 has 16 residues. Between the trimmed V and J ends, which lost 10 bases and 2 bases, there was a span of 21 bases. CDR1 is ENHRY, CDR2 SYGVKD, per germline. The CDR3 nucleotides read TGTGCCACTCGACCCGGCCAGGGGCTCCCCTACAATGAGCAGTTCTTC. This gives the protein CATRPGQGLPYNEQFF.

This clone turned up a few times. The J gene is TRBJ2-1, the V gene TRBV28; TRBD1 matches at 10 bases. The V gene's germline CDR1 is MDHEN and CDR2 SYDVKM. This CDR3 has 14 amino acids. J lost 4 bases, V lost 8 bases, and 5 bases had no gene match. The CDR3 nucleotides read TGTGCCAGCCGTGAGGGACAGGGGTACAATGAGCAGTTCTTC. As protein: CASREGQGYNEQFF.

A few counts support this clone. The rearrangement links TRBV6-5 to TRBJ2-7; D may be TRBD2 (5 bases). Germline values: CDR1 MNHEY, CDR2 SVGAGI. The CDR3 is 13 amino acids. Trimming took 2 bases from V and 4 from J, leaving 9 bases between them. The CDR3 loop reads CASSYGGLYEQYF. CDR3 DNA sequence: TGTGCCAGCAGTTACGGCGGGCTATACGAGCAGTACTTC.

The J gene is TRBJ1-2, the V gene TRBV30; D might be TRBD1 (5 bases). Germline CDR1 and CDR2: GTSNPN and SVGIG (reference sequence). Trimming took 7 bases from V and 4 from J, leaving 16 bases between them. This CDR3 spans 13 amino acids. CDR3 in DNA: TGTGCCTCCGAAGTCCGGGGGATCTATGGCTACACCTTC. This codes for CASEVRGIYGYTF.

This clone appeared a few times. A far larger clone is one base from this, pointing to a likely read error. This chain joins TRBV29-1 and TRBJ2-3; no clear D. Germline V lookup: CDR1 SQVTM, CDR2 ANQGSEA. This CDR3 spans 16 amino acids. CDR3 sequence reads: CSGEGGKGYGTDTQYF. Here the CDR3 DNA reads TGCAGCGGTGAAGGCGGAAAAGGGTACGGCACAGATACGCAGTATTTT.

This clone was seen more than once but under ten times. This chain links TRBV6-5 with TRBJ2-1; D ambiguous. This CDR3 region has 16 residues. The V gene lost 2 bases and the J gene lost 2 bases, with 13 bases spanning the gap. Germline lookup yields CDR1 MNHEY and CDR2 SVGAGI. In DNA form, the CDR3 reads TGTGCCAGCAGTTACCTCCCTCTTACGACCTACAATGAGCAGTTCTTC. Protein sequence: CASSYLPLTTYNEQFF.

This clone was counted a few times. One junction end does not reproduce the germline sequence, and a read error may be involved. This chain joins TRBV7-8 and TRBJ2-1; possible D gene TRBD2, 5 bases. This CDR3 has 14 amino acids. Looked up from germline, CDR1 is SGHVS and CDR2 is FQNEAQ. This chain's CDR3 is CASSLAGVYNEQFF. In DNA, the CDR3 is TGTGCCAGCAGCCTAGCCGGGGTCTACAATGAGCAGTTCTTC.

This clone was seen repeatedly, ten times or more. This chain links TRBV6-5 with TRBJ2-2, with 9 bases matching TRBD1. Unmatched junction bases numbered 6, after V lost 6 bases and J lost 13 bases. The germline gives CDR1 MNHEY, CDR2 SVGAGI. The CDR3 spans 12 residues. CDR3 in DNA: TGTGCCAGCAGACAGGACAGGGGCCTGCTGTTTTTT. It encodes CASRQDRGLLFF.

This clone has at least ten counts. The rearrangement uses TRBV13 and TRBJ2-1, with 10 bases identical to TRBD2. Trimming cost V 10 bases and J 4 bases; bases outside gene matches: 13. Germline V gene lookup returns CDR1 PRHDT and CDR2 FYEKMQ (reference sequence). The CDR3 has 16 amino acids. The DNA of the CDR3 is TGTGCCACTTCCGAGCGGGAGGGCCCGGTGTACAATGAGCAGTTCTTC. It encodes CATSEREGPVYNEQFF.

V usage is TRBV19 and J usage is TRBJ2-5, with unresolved D. Trimming cost V 5 bases and J 5 bases, with 15 bases left between them. There are 14 residues in the CDR3. From germline, CDR1 is LNHDA and CDR2 SQIVND (reference sequence). Here the CDR3 reads CASSARWGWETQYF. DNA for the CDR3: TGTGCCAGTAGTGCCCGGTGGGGTTGGGAGACCCAGTACTTC.

The genes are TRBV30 and TRBJ2-3; no clear D. With 2 bases removed from V and 4 bases from J, the gap between germline ends came to 7 bases. The CDR3 is 12 amino acids. Germline V gene data show CDR1 as GTSNPN and CDR2 as SVGIG (reference sequence). The CDR3: CAWSFQADTQYF. For the CDR3, the DNA is TGTGCCTGGAGTTTCCAAGCAGATACGCAGTATTTT.

Many counts were recorded for this clone. This may arise from a read error, as a much more abundant clone is one base away. This chain uses TRBV2 with TRBJ2-6; D gene unclear. Trimming stripped 4 bases from V and 4 bases from J, with 11 bases between. The germline V gene encodes CDR1 SNHLY and CDR2 FYNNEI. This CDR3 spans 15 amino acids. The CDR3 sequence: CASSGALRGANVLTF. DNA for the CDR3: TGTGCCAGCAGTGGGGCCCTCCGAGGGGCCAACGTCCTGACTTTC.

CDR3 amino acids: CASSPPARTDTQYF. DNA for the CDR3: TGTGCCAGCTCACCACCGGCCAGAACAGATACGCAGTATTTT. The chain links TRBV18 to TRBJ2-3; the D is unclear. The V gene lost 0 bases and the J gene lost 3 bases, with 7 bases spanning the gap. CDR1 is KGHSH and CDR2 is LQKENI in the germline V gene. The CDR3 covers 14 residues.

This clone was picked up a small number of times. CDR3 nucleotides: TGTGCCAGCAGCACCCGCCGGGACTATGGCTACACCTTC. Its translation: CASSTRRDYGYTF. The chain is built from TRBV7-8 and TRBJ1-2; D not certain. CDR1 SGHVS and CDR2 FQNEAQ come from the germline V gene. The CDR3 contains 13 residues. Trimming shortened V by 5 bases and J by 3 bases, and 10 bases separated the two germline ends.

This clone was observed a few times. This chain uses TRBV30 with TRBJ1-2, with D perhaps matching TRBD1 (5 bases). This CDR3 spans 12 amino acids. From germline, CDR1 is GTSNPN and CDR2 SVGIG (reference sequence). Trimming shortened V by 8 bases and J by 4 bases, and 14 bases separated the two germline ends. This CDR3 reads CALGPQGYGYTF. The CDR3 DNA reads as TGTGCCCTGGGCCCCCAGGGCTATGGCTACACCTTC.

A few counts support this clone. A much larger clone is a single base away; this may be a read error. J is TRBJ2-6 and V is TRBV7-3; no reliable D call. Trimming shortened V by 0 bases and J by 1 base, and 19 bases separated the two germline ends. The CDR3 has 20 residues. Germline-derived CDR1 and CDR2 are SGHTA and FQGTGA. CDR3 coding DNA: TGTGCCAGCAGCTTAACGGCCGTCGGCCGCCCCTTGTCTGGGGCCAACGTCCTGACTTTC. Translation gives CASSLTAVGRPLSGANVLTF.

The genes are TRBV6-1 and TRBJ2-7; D is perhaps TRBD1 (6 bases). The V end lost 4 bases, the J end lost 4 bases, and 17 bases lay between the germline ends. CDR3 length equals 15 residues. Germline V lookup: CDR1 MNHNS, CDR2 SASEGT. The CDR3, as DNA: TGTGCCAGCAGTGGCTCGGGACATGGAACTTACGAGCAGTACTTC. Protein: CASSGSGHGTYEQYF.

The sample holds many counts of this clone. The V call is TRBV6-5, the J call TRBJ1-2; TRBD1 agrees at 9 bases. With 7 bases clipped from V and 6 bases from J, the junction kept 12 bases outside the gene matches. This CDR3 has 15 residues. In germline, CDR1 is MNHEY, CDR2 SVGAGI. In DNA, the CDR3 is TGTGCCAGCATCACACCGGGACAGGGAGTTGATGGCTACACCTTC. Its protein is CASITPGQGVDGYTF.

The chain recombines TRBV30 with TRBJ1-5, with D unresolved. Germline V CDR1 and CDR2: GTSNPN, SVGIG (reference sequence). This CDR3 contains 19 residues. V was trimmed by 0 bases and J by 6 bases, leaving 27 bases between them. This chain's CDR3 is CAWSVYGPSAIDSRQPQHF. The DNA of the CDR3 is TGTGCCTGGAGTGTCTATGGGCCGAGCGCTATCGATTCTCGTCAGCCCCAGCATTTT.

This clone has only a few counts. The V call is TRBV25-1, the J call TRBJ1-1; 7 bases agree with TRBD1. J was trimmed by 0 bases and V by 2 bases; bases with no gene match: 3. This CDR3 has 15 amino acids. Germline assignment: CDR1 MGHDK and CDR2 SYGVNS. CDR3 sequence: CASSEPQGMNTEAFF. The CDR3 DNA sequence: TGTGCCAGCAGTGAACCACAGGGGATGAACACTGAAGCTTTCTTT.

The chain uses TRBV7-9 and TRBJ2-1, with a possible D match to TRBD2 (6 bases). The CDR3 runs 15 residues. Trimming pared 5 bases from V and 5 bases from J, leaving 16 bases between. The germline V gene has CDR1 SEHNR and CDR2 FQNEAQ (reference sequence). The CDR3, as DNA: TGTGCCAGCAGCCCGTGGGGTAGCGGAGACAATGAGCAGTTCTTC. This encodes CASSPWGSGDNEQFF.